This T cell receptor beta chain was sequenced for a study of blood T cell repertoires in COVID-19. As for the study in general: Specimens from acute and convalescent COVID-19 originated in the United States, Italy and Spain. PBMCs, B-cell-depleted T cells, or T cells were the source of the cDNA or gDNA that made up the material.

V shed 1 base, J shed 11 bases, and the junction held 16 bases outside the gene matches. The CDR3 extends over 17 amino acids. CDR1 is SGHVS, CDR2 FQNEAQ, per germline. Methods used by the authors: Reference gene primer amplification gave estimated nucleated cell counts. This table comes from immunoSEQ multiplex PCR, and its TCRdb copy is limited to in-frame clones, with some not included. V, J and clone size are taken as reported in that table, and D and trimming were inferred from the DNA itself. The data hold hundreds of thousands of clones, with about nine tenths observed a single time. The receptor's source is a man older than 75 with acute or convalescent COVID-19. The sample taken for sequencing was peripheral blood. The chain combines TRBV7-8 with TRBJ2-1; 8 bases align to TRBD2. The CDR3 loop reads CASSLDWLAGALRQQFF. CDR3 nucleotides: TGTGCCAGCAGCTTAGATTGGCTAGCGGGTGCCCTCAGACAGCAGTTCTTC.